Shown below are 10 T cell receptor beta chains from a single sample sequenced in a study of blood T cell repertoires in COVID-19. Sequencing was performed with immunoSEQ multiplex PCR; in TCRdb, only in-frame clones are kept and a portion is missing. Among nearly 300,000 clones listed, 88% were seen once. Sequencing was carried out using peripheral blood. The receptor source for this set is a woman between 25 and 40 years old who had recovered from COVID-19.

This clone appeared a few times. The chain couples TRBV5-4 to TRBJ2-2; 11 bases map to TRBD1. Trimming removed 3 bases from V and 5 bases from J; junction bases left unmatched: 3. The CDR3 runs to 15 residues. Germline V gives CDR1 SGHNT, CDR2 YYREEE (reference sequence). The CDR3 loop reads CASSSDRGRTGELFF. CDR3 in DNA: TGTGCCAGCAGCTCGGACAGGGGGCGGACCGGGGAGCTGTTTTTT.

The DNA of the CDR3 is TGCGCCAGCAGCTGGCCTAGCGGGAACACCGGGGAGCTGTTTTTT. Encoded protein: CASSWPSGNTGELFF. The chain is built from TRBV5-1 and TRBJ2-2; 7 bases are a match to TRBD2. The CDR3 is 15 residues long. Trimming took 3 bases from V and 1 from J; bases not matched to a gene: 3. Germline assignment: CDR1 SGHRS and CDR2 YFSETQ.

This chain joins TRBV7-2 and TRBJ2-6; no definite D call. Germline V gene data show CDR1 as SGHTA and CDR2 as FQGNSA. V lost 5 bases and J lost 2, with 13 bases in between. The CDR3 loop spans 16 amino acids. The CDR3 region has the DNA TGTGCCAGCAGCCCCACGGCTGCGGCTGGGGCCAACGTCCTGACTTTC. Encoded protein: CASSPTAAAGANVLTF.

This sequence joins TRBV2 and TRBJ1-1; TRBD1 is a possible D gene (6 bases). The V end lost 5 bases, the J end lost 8 bases, and 9 bases lay between the germline ends. The CDR3 loop spans 11 amino acids. Germline CDR1 SNHLY, CDR2 FYNNEI. As DNA, the CDR3 is TGTGCCAGCAGTCGGACAGAGGAAGCTTTCTTT. Translation gives CASSRTEEAFF.

The genes are TRBV4-2 and TRBJ2-2; a weak D match, TRBD2 (6 bases). The ends were cut back, 3 bases at V and 1 base at J, with 9 bases in the middle. The length of the CDR3 is 15 residues. The V gene's germline CDR1 is LGHNA and CDR2 YNFKEQ. The CDR3 nucleotides are TGTGCCAGCAGCCAGACGGGACTGAACACCGGGGAGCTGTTTTTT. It is translated as CASSQTGLNTGELFF.

V gene TRBV3-1 (or the pseudogene TRBV3-2) combines with J gene TRBJ1-2, with D perhaps TRBD1 (5 bases). With 2 bases removed from V and 8 bases from J, the gap between germline ends came to 9 bases. The CDR3 has 12 residues. Germline assignment: CDR1 LGHDT and CDR2 YNNKEL (reference sequence). The CDR3 protein is CASSQLEGGYTF. The DNA for the CDR3 is TGTGCCAGCAGCCAATTGGAGGGGGGCTACACCTTC.

J is TRBJ1-2 and V is TRBV4-1; weak D call: TRBD1 (5 bases). The CDR3 length is 19 residues. The germline V gene has CDR1 MGHRA and CDR2 YSYEKL. With 1 base removed from V and 0 bases from J, the gap between germline ends came to 21 bases. In nucleotides, the CDR3 is TGCGCCAGCAGCCAAGCAATATCGACAGCCAGCCTCTCTAACTATGGCTACACCTTC. Encoded protein: CASSQAISTASLSNYGYTF.

The chain is built from TRBV2 and TRBJ2-1; 9 nucleotides align to TRBD2. CDR3 length equals 14 residues. Trimming removed 10 bases from V and 4 bases from J; junction bases left unmatched: 8. Germline lookup yields CDR1 SNHLY and CDR2 FYNNEI. As DNA, the CDR3 is TGTGCCACCCGGACTAGCGAGGTATACAATGAGCAGTTCTTC. Translation: CATRTSEVYNEQFF.

This chain joins TRBV19 and TRBJ2-7; 8 bases align to TRBD1. CDR3 length: 15 residues. The V gene's germline CDR1 is LNHDA and CDR2 SQIVND (reference sequence). Losses at the gene ends were 0 bases for V and 4 bases for J; bases not matched to a gene: 5. The CDR3 DNA follows: TGTGCCAGTAGTATAGATGGACAGGGAGAGTACGAGCAGTACTTC. Protein sequence: CASSIDGQGEYEQYF.

The chain combines TRBV2 with TRBJ2-6, with D possibly TRBD1 on 5 matching bases. In germline, CDR1 is SNHLY, CDR2 FYNNEI. Trimming stripped 5 bases from V and 0 bases from J, with 14 bases between. The CDR3 extends over 17 amino acids. CDR3 DNA sequence: TGTGCCAGCAGTTTTTTTCAGGGTAGCTCTGGGGCCAACGTCCTGACTTTC. Its protein product is CASSFFQGSSGANVLTF. Full variable domain (remainder filled in from reference TRBV2 and TRBJ2-6): EPEVTQTPSHQVTQMGQEVILRCVPISNHLYFYWYRQILGQKVEFLVSFYNNEISEKSEIFDDQFSVERPDGSNFTLKIRSTKLEDSAMYFCASSFFQGSSGANVLTFGAGSRLTVL.